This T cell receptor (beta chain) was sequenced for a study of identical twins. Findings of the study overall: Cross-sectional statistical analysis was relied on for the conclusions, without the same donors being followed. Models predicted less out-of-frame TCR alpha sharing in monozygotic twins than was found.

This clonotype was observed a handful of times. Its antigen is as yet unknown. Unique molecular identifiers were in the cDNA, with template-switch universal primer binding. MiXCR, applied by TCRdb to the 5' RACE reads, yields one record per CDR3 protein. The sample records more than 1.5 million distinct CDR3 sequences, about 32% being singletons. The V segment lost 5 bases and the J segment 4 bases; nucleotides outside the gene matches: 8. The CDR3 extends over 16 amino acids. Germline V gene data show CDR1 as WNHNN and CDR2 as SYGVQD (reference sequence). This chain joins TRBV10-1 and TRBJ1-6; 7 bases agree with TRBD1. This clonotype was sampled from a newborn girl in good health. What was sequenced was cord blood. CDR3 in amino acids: CASSLPGQHYNSPLHF. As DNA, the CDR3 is TGCGCCAGCAGTTTACCGGGACAGCATTATAATTCACCCCTCCACTTT.